Listed below are T cell receptor beta chains from one sample, sequenced in a study of blood T cells in healthy people across ages. TCRdb re-called the 5' RACE reads with MiXCR, one entry per CDR3 protein. In the table there are approximately 830,000 distinct CDR3 sequences, about 62% of which are singletons. The sample comprised blood. These receptors were taken from a man aged 25 to 40 in good health. CDR3s include the opening cysteine and the closing phenylalanine or tryptophan. A D gene is named only where the DNA matches it firmly. Clone size is given for some rows only: seen once, a few or many times, or a class if the clone is expanded.

>once|TRBV7-8|TRBJ2-1|-
CASSFSLYYNEQFF
TGTGCCAGCAGCTTCAGTCTCTACTACAATGAGCAGTTCTTC
>-|TRBV7-2|TRBJ2-1|-
CASSPGGGPGEQFF
TGTGCCAGCAGCCCAGGTGGAGGGCCAGGTGAGCAGTTCTTC
>-|TRBV6-2/TRBV6-3|TRBJ2-7|TRBD2
CASSYSIRAGGTSAYEQYF
TGTGCCAGCAGTTACTCGATTAGGGCGGGGGGAACGTCAGCGTACGAGCAGTACTTC
>-|TRBV12-3/TRBV12-4|TRBJ1-4|-
CASNFGGGGEKLFF
TGTGCCAGCAACTTTGGGGGAGGGGGTGAAAAACTGTTTTTT
>-|TRBV28|TRBJ2-3|-
CASKKGLTLTDTQYF
TGTGCCAGCAAGAAGGGATTAACCCTCACAGATACGCAGTATTTT
>-|TRBV13|TRBJ2-7|-
CASSLGVSEGYEQYF
TGTGCCAGCAGCTTAGGGGTAAGCGAGGGATACGAGCAGTACTTC
>-|TRBV10-3|TRBJ2-7|TRBD2
CAIRASGGTSSYEQYF
TGTGCCATCAGGGCTAGCGGGGGTACGAGCTCCTACGAGCAGTACTTC
>-|TRBV25-1|TRBJ2-7|-
CASSANERAREQYF
TGTGCCAGCAGTGCCAACGAGAGGGCGAGGGAGCAGTACTTC
>few|TRBV6-5|TRBJ2-7|-
CASSYSRARGRDEQYF
TGTGCCAGCAGTTACTCAAGGGCAAGGGGGAGGGACGAGCAGTACTTC
>-|TRBV13|TRBJ2-7|TRBD2
CASSAPGRGFVQYF
TGTGCCAGCAGCGCCCCCGGGAGGGGGTTCGTTCAGTACTTC
>-|TRBV12-3/TRBV12-4|TRBJ1-5|-
CASSVSGDQPQHF
TGTGCCAGCAGTGTATCGGGGGATCAGCCCCAGCATTTT
>-|TRBV3-1|TRBJ2-4|-
CASSQDRQGAREQYF
TGTGCCAGCAGCCAAGATCGGCAGGGGGCGCGGGAGCAGTACTTC
>-|TRBV20-1|TRBJ2-1|TRBD2
CSARDHWGGRTNEQFF
TGCAGTGCTAGAGATCATTGGGGGGGACGGACCAATGAGCAGTTCTTC
>-|TRBV5-1|TRBJ1-4|TRBD1
CASSLDRVGTTEKLFF
TGCGCCAGCAGCCTGGACAGGGTGGGGACAACCGAAAAACTGTTTTTT
>-|TRBV6-4|TRBJ1-4|TRBD1
CASRVQGTDYEKLFF
TGTGCCAGCAGGGTACAGGGGACAGATTATGAAAAACTGTTTTTT
>-|TRBV9|TRBJ1-2|TRBD1
CASSVGGPGTASYGYTF
TGTGCCAGCAGCGTGGGCGGGCCTGGGACAGCCTCCTATGGCTACACCTTC
>-|TRBV5-6|TRBJ2-1|-
CASSFQAREQFF
TGTGCCAGCAGCTTTCAGGCCCGTGAGCAGTTCTTC
>-|TRBV20-1|TRBJ2-5|-
CSARVSSGWGETQYF
TGCAGTGCTAGAGTTTCCAGTGGGTGGGGAGAGACCCAGTACTTC
>-|TRBV20-1|TRBJ2-7|-
CSAPGRGQSYEQYF
TGCAGTGCTCCCGGCAGGGGCCAATCCTACGAGCAGTACTTC
>-|TRBV2|TRBJ2-7|-
CASSSDSWEQYF
TGTGCCAGCAGCTCCGACAGCTGGGAGCAGTACTTC
>few|TRBV4-3|TRBJ2-1|-
CASGLGGARVNEQFF
TGCGCCAGCGGCCTGGGAGGCGCCAGGGTCAATGAGCAGTTCTTC
>-|TRBV6-1|TRBJ2-7|TRBD1
CASSGQASSYEQYF
TGTGCCAGCAGCGGACAGGCCTCTAGTTACGAGCAGTACTTC
>few|TRBV5-6|TRBJ1-2|TRBD1
CASSHRRGRLDGYTF
TGTGCCAGCAGCCATAGGAGGGGGCGGTTGGATGGCTACACCTTC
>few|TRBV5-1|TRBJ2-5|-
CASSSKGRETQYF
TGCGCCAGCAGCTCAAAAGGACGGGAGACCCAGTACTTC
>-|TRBV6-2/TRBV6-3|TRBJ2-1|-
CASSRASQGTEQFF
TGTGCCAGCAGCAGAGCCAGCCAAGGGACTGAGCAGTTCTTC
>-|TRBV7-9|TRBJ1-2|TRBD1
CASSHDVTGGNYGYTF
TGTGCCAGCAGCCACGACGTGACAGGGGGGAACTATGGCTACACCTTC
>once|TRBV4-3|TRBJ1-6|-
CASSQDSSDSPLHF
TGCGCCAGCAGCCAAGATTCGAGTGATTCACCCCTCCACTTT